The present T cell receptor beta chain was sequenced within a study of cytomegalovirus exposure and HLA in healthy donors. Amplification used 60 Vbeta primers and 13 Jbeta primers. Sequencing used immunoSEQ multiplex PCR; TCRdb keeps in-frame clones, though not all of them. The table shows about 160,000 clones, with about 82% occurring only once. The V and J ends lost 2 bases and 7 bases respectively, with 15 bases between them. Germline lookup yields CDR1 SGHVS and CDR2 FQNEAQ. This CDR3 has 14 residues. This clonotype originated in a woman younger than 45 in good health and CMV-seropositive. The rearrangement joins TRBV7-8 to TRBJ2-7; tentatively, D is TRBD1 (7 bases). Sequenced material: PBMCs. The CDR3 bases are TGTGCCAGCAGCTTAAGTCGCGCAGGGGGGGAGCAGTACTTC. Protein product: CASSLSRAGGEQYF.